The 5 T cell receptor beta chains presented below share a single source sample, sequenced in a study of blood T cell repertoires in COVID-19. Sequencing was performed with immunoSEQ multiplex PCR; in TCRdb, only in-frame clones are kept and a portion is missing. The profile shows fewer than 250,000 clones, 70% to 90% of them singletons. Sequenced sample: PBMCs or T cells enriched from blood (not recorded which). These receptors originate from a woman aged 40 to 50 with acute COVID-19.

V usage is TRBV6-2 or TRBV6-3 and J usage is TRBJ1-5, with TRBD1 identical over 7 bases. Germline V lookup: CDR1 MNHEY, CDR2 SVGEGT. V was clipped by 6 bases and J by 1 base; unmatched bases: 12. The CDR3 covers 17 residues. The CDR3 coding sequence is TGTGCCAGCAGCCGCTCTTTGACAGGGCTAAGCAATCAGCCCCAGCATTTT. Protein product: CASSRSLTGLSNQPQHF.

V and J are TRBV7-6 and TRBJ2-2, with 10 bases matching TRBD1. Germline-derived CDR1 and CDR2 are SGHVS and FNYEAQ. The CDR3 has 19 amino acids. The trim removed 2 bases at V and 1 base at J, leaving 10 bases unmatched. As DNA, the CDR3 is TGTGCCAGCAGCTTAACGATGGTTGGGACAGGGGTGAACACCGGGGAGCTGTTTTTT. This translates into CASSLTMVGTGVNTGELFF.

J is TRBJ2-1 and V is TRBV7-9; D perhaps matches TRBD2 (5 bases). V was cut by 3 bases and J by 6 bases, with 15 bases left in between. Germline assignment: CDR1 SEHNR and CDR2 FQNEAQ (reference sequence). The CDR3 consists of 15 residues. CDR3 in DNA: TGTGCCAGCAGCTTGGTGGGAGTTCTCGGCAATGAGCAGTTCTTC. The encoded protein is CASSLVGVLGNEQFF.

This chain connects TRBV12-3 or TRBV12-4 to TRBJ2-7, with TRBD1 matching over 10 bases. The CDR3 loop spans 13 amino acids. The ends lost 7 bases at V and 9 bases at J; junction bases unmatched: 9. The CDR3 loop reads CASTGTGVGLQYF. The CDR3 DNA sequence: TGTGCCAGCACCGGGACAGGGGTGGGCCTGCAGTACTTC.

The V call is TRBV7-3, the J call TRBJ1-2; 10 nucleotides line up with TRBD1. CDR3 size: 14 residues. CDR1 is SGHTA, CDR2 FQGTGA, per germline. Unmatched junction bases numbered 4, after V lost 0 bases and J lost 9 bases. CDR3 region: CASSLTGTGDRYTF. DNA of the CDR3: TGTGCCAGCAGCTTAACCGGGACAGGGGATCGCTACACCTTC.